This TCR beta chain was profiled in a study of T cell responses to AZD1222 COVID-19 vaccine. The table came from immunoSEQ multiplex PCR; TCRdb's copy has only in-frame clones and leaves some out. The sample shows 75,000 to 100,000 clones, approximately 87% of them seen only once. Findings and limits, study-wide: Researchers took repertoire samples only after the peak T cell response had come. Across the whole spike, CD4 TCRs peaked at regions 160-218 and 743-854. Mostly white British, mostly female donors; authors suggested clonal diversity may be underestimated. Baseline seropositives among AZD1222 recipients totaled only 5 to 7.

This CDR3 spans 16 amino acids. Germline V gene data show CDR1 as SGHNT and CDR2 as YYREEE (reference sequence). V trimming: 3 bases; J trimming: 6 bases; junction bases outside the gene matches: 10. As for this clone: Its antigen is undetermined.

Here the sequenced sample was peripheral blood, taken on day 0 of AZD1222 vaccination. The receptor's source is an adult in good health. The chain has TRBV5-4 and TRBJ2-5; TRBD2 agrees at 11 bases. The CDR3 DNA reads TGTGCCAGCAGCTCGGGACTAGCGGAGGGGGACAAGACCCAGTACTTC. It yields the protein CASSSGLAEGDKTQYF.